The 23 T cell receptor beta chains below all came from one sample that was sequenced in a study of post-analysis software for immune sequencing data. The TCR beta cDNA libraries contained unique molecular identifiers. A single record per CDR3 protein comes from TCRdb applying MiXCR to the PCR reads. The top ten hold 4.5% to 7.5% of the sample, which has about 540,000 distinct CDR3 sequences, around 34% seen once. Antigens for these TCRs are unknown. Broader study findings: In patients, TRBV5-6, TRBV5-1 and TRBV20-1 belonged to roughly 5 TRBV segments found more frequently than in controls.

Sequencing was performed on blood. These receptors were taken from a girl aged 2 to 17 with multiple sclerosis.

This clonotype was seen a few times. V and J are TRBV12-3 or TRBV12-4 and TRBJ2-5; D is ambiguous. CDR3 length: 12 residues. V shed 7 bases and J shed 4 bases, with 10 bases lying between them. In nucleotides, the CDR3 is TGTGCCAGCACGTCGGACCGAGAGACCCAGTACTTC. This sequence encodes CASTSDRETQYF.

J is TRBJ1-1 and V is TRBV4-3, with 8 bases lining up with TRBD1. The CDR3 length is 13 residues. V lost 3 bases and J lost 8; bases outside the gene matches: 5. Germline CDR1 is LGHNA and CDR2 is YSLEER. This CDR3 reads CASSHRTGREAFF. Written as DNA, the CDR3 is TGCGCCAGCAGCCATCGGACAGGGAGGGAAGCTTTCTTT.

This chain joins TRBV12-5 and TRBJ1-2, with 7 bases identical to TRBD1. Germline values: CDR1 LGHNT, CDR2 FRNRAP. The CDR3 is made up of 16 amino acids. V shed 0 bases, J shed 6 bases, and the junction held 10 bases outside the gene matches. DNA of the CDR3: TGTGCTAGTGGTTTGGTACTTGGGACAGCCTATGATGGCTACACCTTC. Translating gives CASGLVLGTAYDGYTF.

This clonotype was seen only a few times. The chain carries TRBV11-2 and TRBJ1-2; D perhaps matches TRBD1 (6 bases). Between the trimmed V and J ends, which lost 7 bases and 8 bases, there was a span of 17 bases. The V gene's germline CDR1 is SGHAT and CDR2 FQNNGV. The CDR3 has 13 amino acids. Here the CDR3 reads CASTLSGARGYTF. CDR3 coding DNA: TGTGCCAGCACCCTATCAGGGGCGCGGGGCTACACCTTC.

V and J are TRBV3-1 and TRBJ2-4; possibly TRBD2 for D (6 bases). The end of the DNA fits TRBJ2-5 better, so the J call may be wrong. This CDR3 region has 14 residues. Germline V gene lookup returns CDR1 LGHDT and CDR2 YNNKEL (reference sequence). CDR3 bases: TGTGCCAGCAGCCAAGAGACCGGAGGGGAGACCCAGTACTTC. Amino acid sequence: CASSQETGGETQYF.

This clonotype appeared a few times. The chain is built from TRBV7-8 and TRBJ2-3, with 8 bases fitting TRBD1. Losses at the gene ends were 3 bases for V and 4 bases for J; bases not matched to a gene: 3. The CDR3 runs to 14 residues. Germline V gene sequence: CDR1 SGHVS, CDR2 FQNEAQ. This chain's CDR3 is CASSLGQAPDTQYF. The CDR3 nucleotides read TGTGCCAGCAGCTTGGGACAGGCCCCAGATACGCAGTATTTT. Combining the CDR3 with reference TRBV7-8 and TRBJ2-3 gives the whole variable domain GAGVSQSPRYKVAKRGQDVALRCDPISGHVSLFWYQQALGQGPEFLTYFQNEAQLDKSGLPSDRFFAERPEGSVSTLKIQRTQQEDSAVYLCASSLGQAPDTQYFGPGTRLTVL.

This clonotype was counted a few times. CDR3: CASSVETDNSPLHF. The DNA for the CDR3 is TGTGCCAGCAGCGTAGAAACGGATAATTCACCCCTCCACTTT. V usage is TRBV9 and J usage is TRBJ1-6; D not resolved. CDR1 SGDLS and CDR2 YYNGEE come from the germline V gene. V was cut by 0 bases and J by 5 bases, with 6 bases left in between. CDR3 length equals 14 residues.

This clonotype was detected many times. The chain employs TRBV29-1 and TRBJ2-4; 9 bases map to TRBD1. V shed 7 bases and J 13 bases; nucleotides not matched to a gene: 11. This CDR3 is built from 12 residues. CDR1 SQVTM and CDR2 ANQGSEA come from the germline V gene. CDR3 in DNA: TGCAGCGCCCTCACAGGGGGCGCGAGGCAGTACTTC. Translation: CSALTGGARQYF.

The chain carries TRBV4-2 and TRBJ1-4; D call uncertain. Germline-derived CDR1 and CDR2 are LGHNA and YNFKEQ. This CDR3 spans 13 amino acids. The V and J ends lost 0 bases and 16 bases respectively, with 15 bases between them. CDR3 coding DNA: TGTGCCAGCAGCCAAGATGGTTCAGAAGAACGGTTTTTT. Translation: CASSQDGSEERFF.

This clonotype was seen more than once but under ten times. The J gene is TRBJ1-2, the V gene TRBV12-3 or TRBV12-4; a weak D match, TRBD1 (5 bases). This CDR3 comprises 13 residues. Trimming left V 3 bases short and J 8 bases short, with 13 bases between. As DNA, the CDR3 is TGTGCCAGCAGTTTTGGGCAGGGTGGCGGCTACACCTTC. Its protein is CASSFGQGGGYTF.

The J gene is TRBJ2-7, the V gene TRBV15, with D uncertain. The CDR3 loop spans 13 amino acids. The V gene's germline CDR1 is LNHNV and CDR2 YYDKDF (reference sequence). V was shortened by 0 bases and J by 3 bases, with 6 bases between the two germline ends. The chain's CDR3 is CATSREGFYEQYF. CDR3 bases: TGTGCCACCAGCAGAGAAGGGTTCTACGAGCAGTACTTC.

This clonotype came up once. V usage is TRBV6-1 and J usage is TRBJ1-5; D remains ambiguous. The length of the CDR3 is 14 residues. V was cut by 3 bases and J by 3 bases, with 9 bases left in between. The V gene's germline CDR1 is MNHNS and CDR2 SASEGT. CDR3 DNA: TGTGCCAGCAGTGACCGGGCCCCCAATCAGCCCCAGCATTTT. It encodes CASSDRAPNQPQHF.

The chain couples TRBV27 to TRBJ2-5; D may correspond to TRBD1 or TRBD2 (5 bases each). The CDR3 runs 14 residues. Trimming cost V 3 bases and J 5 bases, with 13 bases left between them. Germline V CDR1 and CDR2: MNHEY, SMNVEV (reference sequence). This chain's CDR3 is CASSFLGTTETQYF. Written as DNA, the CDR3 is TGTGCCAGCAGTTTCCTTGGGACCACGGAGACCCAGTACTTC.

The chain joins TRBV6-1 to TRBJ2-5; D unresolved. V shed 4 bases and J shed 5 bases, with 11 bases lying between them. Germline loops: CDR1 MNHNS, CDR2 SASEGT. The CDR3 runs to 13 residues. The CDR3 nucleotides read TGTGCCAGCAGTGGACACTATGGGGAGACCCAGTACTTC. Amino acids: CASSGHYGETQYF.

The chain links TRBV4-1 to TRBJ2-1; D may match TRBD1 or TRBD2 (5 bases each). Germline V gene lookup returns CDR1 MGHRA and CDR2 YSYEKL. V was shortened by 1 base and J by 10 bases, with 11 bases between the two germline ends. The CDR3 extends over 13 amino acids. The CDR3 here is CASSQVGELEQFF. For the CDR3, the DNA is TGCGCCAGCAGCCAAGTGGGGGAATTGGAGCAGTTCTTC.

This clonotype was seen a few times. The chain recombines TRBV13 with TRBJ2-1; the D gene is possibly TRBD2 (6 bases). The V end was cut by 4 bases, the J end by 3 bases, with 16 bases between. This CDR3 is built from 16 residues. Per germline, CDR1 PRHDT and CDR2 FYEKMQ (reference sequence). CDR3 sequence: CASSSPRDSSYNEQFF. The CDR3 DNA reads TGTGCCAGCAGCTCACCTCGGGACTCGAGCTACAATGAGCAGTTCTTC.

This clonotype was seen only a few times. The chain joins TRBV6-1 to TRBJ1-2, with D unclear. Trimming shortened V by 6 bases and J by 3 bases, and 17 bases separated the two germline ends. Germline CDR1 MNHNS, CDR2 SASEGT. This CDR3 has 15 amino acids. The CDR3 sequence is CASSGEGIGDYGYTF. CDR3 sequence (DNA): TGTGCCAGCAGCGGCGAGGGTATCGGAGACTATGGCTACACCTTC.

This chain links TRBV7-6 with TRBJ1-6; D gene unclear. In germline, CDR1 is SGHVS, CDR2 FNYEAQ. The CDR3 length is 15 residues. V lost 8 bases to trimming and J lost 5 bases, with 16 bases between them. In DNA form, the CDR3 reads TGTGCCAGCGCCCTCAGAACGCAGAATAATTCACCCCTCCACTTT. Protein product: CASALRTQNNSPLHF. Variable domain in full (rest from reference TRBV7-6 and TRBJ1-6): GAGVSQSPRYKVTKRGQDVALRCDPISGHVSLYWYRQALGQGPEFLTYFNYEAQQDKSGLPNDRFSAERPEGSISTLTIQRTEQRDSAMYRCASALRTQNNSPLHFGNGTRLTVT.

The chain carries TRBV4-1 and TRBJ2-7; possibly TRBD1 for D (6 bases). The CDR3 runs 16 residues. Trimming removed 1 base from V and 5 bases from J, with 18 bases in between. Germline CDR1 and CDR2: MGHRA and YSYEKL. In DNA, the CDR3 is TGCGCCAGCAGCCAAGGCCCAGGGGCCCTGATGAACGAGCAGTACTTC. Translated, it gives CASSQGPGALMNEQYF.

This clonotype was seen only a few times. The CDR3 loop reads CATSDLQDRGLNTQYF. The CDR3 DNA reads TGTGCCACCAGTGATTTGCAGGACAGGGGTCTAAATACGCAGTATTTT. V gene TRBV24-1 combines with J gene TRBJ2-3; 9 bases line up with TRBD1. Germline CDR1 reads KGHDR; CDR2 reads SFDVKD. The CDR3 extends over 16 amino acids. Trimming cost V 0 bases and J 7 bases; bases outside gene matches: 7.

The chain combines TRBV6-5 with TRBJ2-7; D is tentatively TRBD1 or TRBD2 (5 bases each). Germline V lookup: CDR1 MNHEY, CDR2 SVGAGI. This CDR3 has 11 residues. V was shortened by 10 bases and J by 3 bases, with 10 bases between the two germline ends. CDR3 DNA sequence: TGTGCCACCGGGACGAACTACGAGCAGTACTTC. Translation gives CATGTNYEQYF.

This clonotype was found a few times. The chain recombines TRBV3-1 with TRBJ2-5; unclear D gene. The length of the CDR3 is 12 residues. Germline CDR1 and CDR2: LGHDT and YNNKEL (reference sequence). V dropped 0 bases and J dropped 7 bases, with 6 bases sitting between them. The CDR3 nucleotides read TGTGCCAGCAGCCAAGATGGTGGGACCCAGTACTTC. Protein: CASSQDGGTQYF.

The chain's CDR3 is CATSVGTGGMYNEQFF. The DNA of the CDR3 is TGTGCCACCAGTGTTGGGACAGGGGGCATGTACAATGAGCAGTTCTTC. The chain joins TRBV24-1 to TRBJ2-1, with 12 bases identical to TRBD1. Unmatched junction bases numbered 5, after V lost 5 bases and J lost 4 bases. Germline CDR1 reads KGHDR; CDR2 reads SFDVKD. The CDR3 runs to 16 residues.